This T cell receptor beta chain came from a study of OX40 agonist ivuxolimab in advanced cancers. Looking at the study overall: Ivuxolimab was an agonistic, fully human IgG2 monoclonal antibody directed against OX40 (CD134), a costimulatory receptor. Patients were allowed to have had prior anti-PD-1, anti-PD-L1 or anti-CTLA-4 therapy, and 40% of the dose-escalation patients had previously received checkpoint inhibitors. In the dose-escalation cohort, 75% to 90% of patients were male, and the mean age was 60 years with a range of roughly 20 to 85. The paper describes the monotherapy dose-escalation part (N of about 47 patients) of the phase I trial of ivuxolimab. Of the approximately 54 patients in dose escalation, about 19 had hepatocellular carcinoma, about 15 had melanoma, 9 had renal cell carcinoma and 9 had head and neck cancer. Intravenous ivuxolimab was administered to patients every 2 weeks at six dose levels: 0.01, 0.1, 0.3, 1.5, 3 and 10 mg/kg. Partial responses were achieved by three dose-escalation patients, of whom one had hepatocellular carcinoma and two had cutaneous melanoma. The point of sequencing TCRbeta in the periphery was to test whether ivuxolimab changed TCR sequence diversity and drove clonal T-cell expansion.

Study-wide conclusions, independent of this receptor: Low levels of normalized T-cell clonal expansion were also seen in some nonresponding patients. After ivuxolimab, more expanded clones were found on average in CD8+ T cells than in CD4+ T cells. The antigen specificity of the peripheral T cells that underwent clonal expansion was not determined. In partial responders in the 0.1-3.0 mg/kg groups, normalized peripheral clonal expansion was found to be among the lowest, especially among CD8+ T cells. At doses from 0.1 to 3.0 mg/kg, clonal expansion was seen in both CD4+ and CD8+ blood T cells between baseline and week 6.

The trial excluded patients who had a history of autoimmune disease or were on systemic immunosuppression. In every dose cohort, peripheral blood was drawn for TCR sequencing at baseline, cycle 4 day 1, and cycle 7 day 1. The samples were taken from a phase I, first-in-human, multicenter, open-label dose-escalation trial of ivuxolimab. The trial enrolled adults with locally advanced or metastatic head and neck squamous cell, hepatocellular, melanoma or renal cell carcinoma. Before TCR sequencing, CD4+ T cells and CD8+ T cells from peripheral blood were sorted into separate populations. For sequencing of the TCRbeta CDR3 region, genomic DNA was extracted from the sorted cells. The immunoSEQ Assay was used to sequence the TCRbeta CDR3 regions. TCRdb mirrors the immuneACCESS table, restricted to in-frame sequences. Some clones are absent from its copies; in checked studies, under half trace to an unresolved V gene, and the reason for the others is unknown. This sample comprises roughly 100,000 clones, around 90% of them detected only once. The ten largest clones add up to less than 1% of the sample.

Reading from cysteine to phenylalanine, the CDR3 counts 13 amino acids. CDR3 DNA is the only sequence kept; it has 39 bases, read in frame from the first base. V lost 4 bases and J lost 6 bases; the stretch between them is 10 bases long. CDR1 and CDR2 are drawn from the germline V gene (reference sequence): LNHDA, SQIVND. Concerning this clone itself: Its antigen target is currently unknown. It has no much larger one-base neighbor in the sample; base qualities were not kept.

The clonotype comes from an adult with an advanced solid tumor such as melanoma, head and neck, liver or kidney cancer. Sample: CD4+ or CD8+ T cells sorted from blood, taken in a trial of the OX40 agonist ivuxolimab. The chain was built from TRBV19 and TRBJ1-5, with no reliable assignment of the D segment. The CDR3 region reads CASSTREFQPQHF. Read as DNA, the sequence is TGTGCCAGTAGTACCCGGGAGTTTCAGCCCCAGCATTTT.